What follows are 5 T cell receptor beta chains derived from one specimen sequenced in a study of T cells in Graves' hyperthyroidism and ophthalmopathy. The investigators amplified TCR beta CDR3 regions from RNA transcripts. HTBI primers were the set used in a first-round RT-PCR of the TCR CDR3. Via MiXCR, TCRdb re-called the multiplex PCR reads, giving one row per CDR3 protein. This table holds approximately 740,000 distinct CDR3 sequences, around 15% found once. The sequencing sample was made of blood. The receptor source for this set is a woman in her late teens or twenties with Graves' hyperthyroidism.

This clonotype was observed a few times. The gene calls are TRBV6-2 or TRBV6-3 and TRBJ2-5; D unresolved. This CDR3 has 13 amino acids. The V end lost 7 bases, the J end lost 5 bases, and 14 bases lay between the germline ends. Germline values: CDR1 MNHEY, CDR2 SVGEGT. The DNA for the CDR3 is TGTGCCAGCAACGGTCGGGCCTGGGAGACCCAGTACTTC. Its translation is CASNGRAWETQYF.

This clonotype was detected ten times or more. The chain uses TRBV3-1 and TRBJ1-1, with D unclear. CDR3 size: 13 residues. V lost 6 bases and J 1 base, leaving 9 bases between the germline ends. The germline V gene encodes CDR1 LGHDT and CDR2 YNNKEL (reference sequence). The CDR3 DNA sequence: TGTGCCAGCAGAATAACAGAGAACACTGAAGCTTTCTTT. This gives the protein CASRITENTEAFF.

This clonotype appeared many times. The chain joins TRBV28 to TRBJ1-5, with TRBD1 as a possible D gene (6 bases). Trimming cost V 4 bases and J 1 base, with 14 bases left between them. The CDR3 runs 16 residues. Germline CDR1 and CDR2: MDHEN and SYDVKM. The CDR3 sequence: CASSSWGRGSNQPQHF. The CDR3 nucleotides are TGTGCCAGCAGTTCCTGGGGTAGGGGGAGCAATCAGCCCCAGCATTTT.

This clonotype was recorded a few times. The CDR3 coding sequence is TGTGCCAGCGGTTCGCGGGGGTCTGGAAACACCATATATTTT. It yields the protein CASGSRGSGNTIYF. This rearrangement joins TRBV3-1 to TRBJ1-3; D may be TRBD1 (5 bases). CDR3 length: 14 residues. V was pared by 8 bases and J by 1 base, with 12 bases between. CDR1 and CDR2 (germline): LGHDT, YNNKEL (reference sequence).

This clonotype occurred many times. J is TRBJ2-1 and V is TRBV30; D uncertain. Trimming pared 0 bases from V and 3 bases from J, leaving 9 bases between. Germline-derived CDR1 and CDR2 are GTSNPN and SVGIG (reference sequence). The CDR3 runs 14 residues. CDR3 sequence reads: CAWSVRSFYNEQFF. CDR3 coding DNA: TGTGCCTGGAGTGTGAGGAGTTTCTACAATGAGCAGTTCTTC.